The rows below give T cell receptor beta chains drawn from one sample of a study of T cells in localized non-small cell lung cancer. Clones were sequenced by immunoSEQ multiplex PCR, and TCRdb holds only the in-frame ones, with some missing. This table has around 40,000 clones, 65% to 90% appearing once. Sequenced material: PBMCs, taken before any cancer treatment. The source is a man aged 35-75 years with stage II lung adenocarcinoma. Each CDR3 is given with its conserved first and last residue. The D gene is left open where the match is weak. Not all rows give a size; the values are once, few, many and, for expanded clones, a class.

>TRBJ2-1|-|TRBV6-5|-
TGTGCCAGCAGTCGGTCTGGCAATGAGCAGTTCTTC
CASSRSGNEQFF
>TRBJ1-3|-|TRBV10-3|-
TGTGCCATCAGTGGGGGAGACACCATATATTTT
CAISGGDTIYF
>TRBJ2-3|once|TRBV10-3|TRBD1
TGTGCCATCAGCCTCGGGACAGGGGGAACAGTAGGTACGCAGTATTTT
CAISLGTGGTVGTQYF
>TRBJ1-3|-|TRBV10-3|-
TGTGCCACCACCGGGCTACATTTGACGCGGACTTATTCTGGAAACACCATATATTTT
CATTGLHLTRTYSGNTIYF
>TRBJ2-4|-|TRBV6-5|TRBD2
TGTGCCAGCGGCGCTAGCGGACTAGCCAAAAACATTCAGTACTTC
CASGASGLAKNIQYF
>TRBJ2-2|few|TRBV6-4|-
TGTGCCAGCAGCCAGATGGGCGGGGAGCTGTTTTTT
CASSQMGGELFF
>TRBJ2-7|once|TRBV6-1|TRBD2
TGTGCCAGCATAGGTCTAGCGGGAGACTACGAGCAGTACTTC
CASIGLAGDYEQYF
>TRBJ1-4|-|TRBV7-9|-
TGTGCCAGCAGCTTAAATGAAAAACTGTTTTTT
CASSLNEKLFF
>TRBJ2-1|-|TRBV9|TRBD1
TGTGCCAGCAGCGTAGCCTGGACAGGGAACAATGAGCAGTTCTTC
CASSVAWTGNNEQFF
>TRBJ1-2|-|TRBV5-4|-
TGTGCCAGCAGCTTGGAGGCAGTTGGCTACACCTTC
CASSLEAVGYTF
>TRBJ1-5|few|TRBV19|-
TGTGCCAGTAGCTCAAAAGGCCCTTGGGGGCGGCGTCAGCCCCAGCATTTT
CASSSKGPWGRRQPQHF
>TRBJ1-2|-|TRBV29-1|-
TGCAGCGTTAGGGAAAGTAACACAGGATACACCTTC
CSVRESNTGYTF
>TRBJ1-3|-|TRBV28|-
TGTGCCAGCAGTTTTGATGTGGGCAGGGCAGGAAACACCATATATTTT
CASSFDVGRAGNTIYF
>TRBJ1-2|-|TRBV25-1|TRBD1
TGTGCCAGCAGTGTCCGGACAGGAAACTATGGCTACACCTTC
CASSVRTGNYGYTF
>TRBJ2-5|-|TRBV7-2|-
TGTGCCAGCAGCTTAACGATCACTGGGGAGACCCAGTACTTC
CASSLTITGETQYF
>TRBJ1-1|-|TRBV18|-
TGTGCCAGCTCACCACGAGTCGGGACTTCAGGGTCTCTTTACACTGAAGCTTTCTTT
CASSPRVGTSGSLYTEAFF
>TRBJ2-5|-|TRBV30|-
TGTGCCTGGAGTAGATCGATCCGAGAGACCCAGTACTTC
CAWSRSIRETQYF
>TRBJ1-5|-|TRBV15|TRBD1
TGTGCCACCAGCAGGATCCTCGGGACAGTCCCCAATCAGCCCCAGCATTTT
CATSRILGTVPNQPQHF
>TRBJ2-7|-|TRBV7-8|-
TGTGCCAGCAGCTTAGCTCAGGGGCTGAACGAGCAGTACTTC
CASSLAQGLNEQYF
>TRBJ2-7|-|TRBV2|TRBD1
TGTGCCAGCAGGGCGGGGACAGGGGAATTTTACGAGCAGTACTTC
CASRAGTGEFYEQYF
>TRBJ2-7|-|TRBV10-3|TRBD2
TGTGCCATCAGGGCCCTGAGCGGGAGCTACGAGCAGTACTTC
CAIRALSGSYEQYF
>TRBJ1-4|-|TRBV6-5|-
TGTGCCAGCAGACCCGGGGGGACCGCTAATGAAAAACTGTTTTTT
CASRPGGTANEKLFF
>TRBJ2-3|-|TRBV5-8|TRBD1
TGTGCCAGCAGCACGGGACAGGGGGCCTCGGATACGCAGTATTTT
CASSTGQGASDTQYF
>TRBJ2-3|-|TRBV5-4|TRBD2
TGTGCCAGCAGCGACCAACTAGCGGGAGGCTTAAATACGCAGTATTTT
CASSDQLAGGLNTQYF
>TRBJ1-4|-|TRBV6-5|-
TGTGCCAGCAGGAGGTGGGCTAATGAAAAACTGTTTTTT
CASRRWANEKLFF
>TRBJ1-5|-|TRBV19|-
TGTGCCAGTAGTATATTGGGGGATCAGCCCCAGCATTTT
CASSILGDQPQHF
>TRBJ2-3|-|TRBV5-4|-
TGTGCCAGCAGCCAACTCACAGATACGCAGTATTTT
CASSQLTDTQYF
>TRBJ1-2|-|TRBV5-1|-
TGCGCCAGCAGCTTGGACGGGGGGGCGCTTGGCTACACCTTC
CASSLDGGALGYTF
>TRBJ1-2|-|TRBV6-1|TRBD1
TGTGCCAGCAGTGGGACAGGGCTTGGGATCTATGGCTACACCTTC
CASSGTGLGIYGYTF
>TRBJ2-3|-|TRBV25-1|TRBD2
TGTGCCAGCAGGAGCGGACTAGCGGGAGCTATAGATACGCAGTATTTT
CASRSGLAGAIDTQYF
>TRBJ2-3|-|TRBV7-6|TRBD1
TGTGCCAGCAGCTCGGGACAGGTAGTCCCTGATACGCAGTATTTT
CASSSGQVVPDTQYF
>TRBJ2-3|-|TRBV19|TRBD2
TGTGCCAGTAGTCGCACTGACCTAGCGGGAGATACGCAGTATTTT
CASSRTDLAGDTQYF
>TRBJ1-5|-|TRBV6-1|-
TGTGCCAGCAGTGAAGGCAATCAGCCCCAGCATTTT
CASSEGNQPQHF
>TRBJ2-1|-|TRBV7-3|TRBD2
TGTGCCAGCAGCTTAGATCTAGCGGGAGGTAGGGAGCAGTTCTTC
CASSLDLAGGREQFF
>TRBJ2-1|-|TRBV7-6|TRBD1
TGTGCCAGCACCCCTGGGACAGGACTCTACAATGAGCAGTTCTTC
CASTPGTGLYNEQFF
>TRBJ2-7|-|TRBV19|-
TGTGCCAGTAGTATATCTAGCGCGGGTACTTACGAGCAGTACTTC
CASSISSAGTYEQYF
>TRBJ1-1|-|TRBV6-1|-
TGTGCCAGCAGAGAAACAGTGAACACTGAAGCTTTCTTT
CASRETVNTEAFF
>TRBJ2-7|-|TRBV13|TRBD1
TGTGCCAGCAGCTTAATGACAGGGAGCTCCTACGAGCAGTACTTC
CASSLMTGSSYEQYF
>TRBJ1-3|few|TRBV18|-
TGTGCCAGCTCGTCCCGAGTAGGGGACGGGGACACCATATATTTT
CASSSRVGDGDTIYF
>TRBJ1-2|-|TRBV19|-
TGTGCCAGTAGTATACAGGAGACGGCCCTATATGGCTACACCTTC
CASSIQETALYGYTF
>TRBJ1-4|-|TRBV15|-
TGTGCCACCAGCAGAGATCTGGGGACTGCAACTAATGAAAAACTGTTTTTT
CATSRDLGTATNEKLFF
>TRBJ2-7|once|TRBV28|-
TGTGCCAGCAGTAAGGACTCGGGGTACGAGCAGTACTTC
CASSKDSGYEQYF
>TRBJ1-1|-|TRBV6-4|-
TGTGCCAGCAGTGACGGGCTGGGTGAAGCTTTCTTT
CASSDGLGEAFF
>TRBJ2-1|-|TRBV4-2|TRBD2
TGTGCCAGCAGCCAGGGGGGGGGAAGAGCGGATGAGCAGTTCTTC
CASSQGGGRADEQFF
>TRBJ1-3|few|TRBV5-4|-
TGTGCCAGCAGCTTGGTTGGTGGAAACACCATATATTTT
CASSLVGGNTIYF
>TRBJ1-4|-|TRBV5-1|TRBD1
TGCGCCAGCAGCGAGGGACAGTTTAATGAAAAACTGTTTTTT
CASSEGQFNEKLFF
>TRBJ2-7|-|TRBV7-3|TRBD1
TGTGCCAGCAGCTCCCAGGGACAGGGCCTGGGGGTTGTGTACTTC
CASSSQGQGLGVVYF
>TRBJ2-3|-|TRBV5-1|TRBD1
TGCGCCAGCACCCGACAGGGCGGGAGCACAGATACGCAGTATTTT
CASTRQGGSTDTQYF
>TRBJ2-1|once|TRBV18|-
TGTGCCAGCTCCGAGTATGGGGACATTGCCAATGAGCAGTTCTTC
CASSEYGDIANEQFF
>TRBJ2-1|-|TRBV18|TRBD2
TGTGCCAGCTCACCCGGGACTAGCGGGGAACTTTGGAATGAGCAGTTCTTC
CASSPGTSGELWNEQFF
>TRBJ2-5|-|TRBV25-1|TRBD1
TGTGCCAGCAGTGGACCAGCCGGGACAGGGGGCTTCGAGACCCAGTACTTC
CASSGPAGTGGFETQYF
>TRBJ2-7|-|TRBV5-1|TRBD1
TGCGCCAGCAGCATACGGACAGGTCGCTACGAGCAGTACTTC
CASSIRTGRYEQYF
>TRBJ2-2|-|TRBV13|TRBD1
TGTGCCAGCAGCTTAGAGCGGACAGGGAACACCGGGGAGCTGTTTTTT
CASSLERTGNTGELFF
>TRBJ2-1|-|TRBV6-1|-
TGTGCCAGCAGTGAAGGCGGCAGTAGCCGGAAACAGTTCTTC
CASSEGGSSRKQFF
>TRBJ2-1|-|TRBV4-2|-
TGTGCCAGCAGCCAAGATCTAAGTGTCGGCCGTGGTGAGCAGTTCTTC
CASSQDLSVGRGEQFF